The sequence of this TCR beta chain was determined in a study of blood T cell repertoires in COVID-19. Overall study context: Acute and convalescent COVID-19 samples came from the United States, Italy and Spain.

Germline lookup yields CDR1 SEHNR and CDR2 FQNEAQ (reference sequence). The ends lost 3 bases at V and 0 bases at J; junction bases unmatched: 8. This CDR3 spans 18 amino acids. TCRdb's copy holds only in-frame clones and misses some; the assay was immunoSEQ multiplex PCR. The sample lists 120,000 or so clones; around four fifths were seen once. The sequence was collected from a human donor in a cohort sampled during active COVID-19. The chain uses TRBV7-9 and TRBJ2-6; 7 nucleotides align to TRBD1. Sequenced: peripheral blood. As DNA, the CDR3 is TGTGCCAGCAGCTTCTTACAGGGGACAAGCTCTGGGGCCAACGTCCTGACTTTC. Protein: CASSFLQGTSSGANVLTF. Filled out from reference TRBV7-9 and TRBJ2-6, the complete variable domain reads DTGVSQNPRHKITKRGQNVTFRCDPISEHNRLYWYRQTLGQGPEFLTYFQNEAQLEKSRLLSDRFSAERPKGSFSTLEIQRTEQGDSAMYLCASSFLQGTSSGANVLTFGAGSRLTVL.